The rows below give T cell receptor beta chains drawn from one sample of a study of beta chain features in type 1 diabetes. Data came from immunoSEQ multiplex PCR; TCRdb stores just in-frame clones and leaves some out. Among 300,000 to 350,000 clones, roughly 8% were seen once, and the ten largest hold around 0.44%. The sample taken for sequencing was central memory CD4+ T cells from blood. All receptors derive from a woman younger than 30 in good health. CDR3s include the opening cysteine and the closing phenylalanine or tryptophan. Fields, in order: D gene, clone size, J gene, V gene, CDR3 DNA, CDR3 protein. D genes are given only for firm matches. The size field is filled for only some rows; it gives once, few, many or a size class.

>NA|few|TRBJ1-2|TRBV28
TGTGCCAGCAGTGAACGGACGGGAAACTATGGCTACACCTTC
CASSERTGNYGYTF
>NA|few|TRBJ2-5|TRBV18
TGTGCCAGCTCACCACGAATGGGTAGGCAAGAGACCCAGTACTTC
CASSPRMGRQETQYF
>NA|NA|TRBJ2-3|TRBV7-7
TGTGCTAGCAGCTTAGGACCCACAGATACGCAGTATTTT
CASSLGPTDTQYF
>NA|NA|TRBJ2-5|TRBV28
TGTGCCAGCGGTGAGGTGCGCGGCCGCTCGGAGACCCAGTACTTC
CASGEVRGRSETQYF
>NA|NA|TRBJ2-7|TRBV5-1
TGCGCCAGCAGCTTGGAACCGAGACACGCAAAAAGAGGGGACTACGAGCAGTACTTC
CASSLEPRHAKRGDYEQYF
>TRBD2|few|TRBJ2-1|TRBV11-2
TGTGCCAGCAGCCAGAGCGGGACTAGCGTTGTCAATGAGCAGTTCTTC
CASSQSGTSVVNEQFF
>TRBD1|few|TRBJ2-7|TRBV5-1
TGCGCCAGCAGCTCACCGGGGACAGGGGATTTCGGATCCTACGAGCAGTACTTC
CASSSPGTGDFGSYEQYF
>NA|few|TRBJ2-7|TRBV9
TGTGCCAGCAGCGCAGAGCAGGGCACCGAGCAGTACTTC
CASSAEQGTEQYF
>TRBD2|NA|TRBJ2-7|TRBV5-6
TGTGCCAGCAGCTTGTGGGGGACTAGCGGGAGGAGGAACGAGCAGTACTTC
CASSLWGTSGRRNEQYF
>TRBD1|NA|TRBJ2-4|TRBV28
TGTGCCAGCACCCCGGGACAGGGTTACATTCAGTACTTC
CASTPGQGYIQYF
>NA|once|TRBJ2-5|TRBV4-2
TGTGCCAGCAAGGGGGGTGACCAAGAGACCCAGTACTTC
CASKGGDQETQYF
>TRBD2|NA|TRBJ2-7|TRBV19
TGTGCCAGTAGTACCGGACTAGGAGGGCTCGAGCAGTACTTC
CASSTGLGGLEQYF
>TRBD1|few|TRBJ1-4|TRBV4-2
TGTGCCAGCAGCCGCGAGCCGGACAGGGGGGGAAAACTGTTTTTT
CASSREPDRGGKLFF
>TRBD2|NA|TRBJ2-7|TRBV11-2
TGTGCCAGCAGGGTTGCGGGAGGCGACGAGCAGTACTTC
CASRVAGGDEQYF
>TRBD2|many|TRBJ2-5|TRBV10-2
TGCGCCAGCAGTAGTAGCGGGAGGGCCGGGACCCAGTACTTC
CASSSSGRAGTQYF
>NA|NA|TRBJ1-1|TRBV28
TGTGCCAGCAGCACTACCACTTCGTGGACCGGGGCTTTCTTT
CASSTTTSWTGAFF
>NA|NA|TRBJ1-1|TRBV29-1
TGCAGCGTTGAATTCGGCACGGGGGGCACTGAAGCTTTCTTT
CSVEFGTGGTEAFF
>NA|NA|TRBJ1-5|TRBV7-8
TGTGCCAGCAGCTTAGGGACAGTGTATCAGCCCCAGCATTTT
CASSLGTVYQPQHF
>NA|few|TRBJ2-1|TRBV25-1
TGTGCCAGCAGTGAATATAAAGGGTTTGGCAGTGAGCAGTTCTTC
CASSEYKGFGSEQFF
>TRBD2|many|TRBJ2-3|TRBV29-1
TGCAGCGTGACTCTAGCGGGAGGGCCGTTCACAGATACGCAGTATTTT
CSVTLAGGPFTDTQYF
>TRBD2|NA|TRBJ2-1|TRBV5-1
TGCGCCAGCAGCTCGACGCTGGGACTAGCGGGGGGCAATGAGCAGTTCTTC
CASSSTLGLAGGNEQFF
>TRBD1|NA|TRBJ1-2|TRBV7-9
TGTGCCAGCAGCCCCGGGACAGGGTTTGGCTACACCTTC
CASSPGTGFGYTF
>TRBD2|NA|TRBJ2-3|TRBV28
TGTGCCAGCAGTGGACCGAGCGGGAGGTCGGGCGTGGGCACAGATACGCAGTATTTT
CASSGPSGRSGVGTDTQYF
>TRBD2|few|TRBJ2-3|TRBV25-1
TGTGCCAGCAGTGAAGGATCGGGACTAGCGGGAGACACAGATACGCAGTATTTT
CASSEGSGLAGDTDTQYF
>NA|NA|TRBJ1-2|TRBV15
TGTGCCACCAGCAGGGGATCAGGGGGCTACACCTTC
CATSRGSGGYTF
>TRBD2|many|TRBJ2-1|TRBV12-5
TGTGCTAGTGGTCTTTCAGGCCCCGGACTAGCGGGTCAGGGTGAGCAGTTCTTC
CASGLSGPGLAGQGEQFF
>NA|NA|TRBJ2-3|TRBV28
TGTGCCAGCAACCCGGGGGACAGCGCATCAGATACGCAGTATTTT
CASNPGDSASDTQYF
>TRBD2|few|TRBJ2-3|TRBV7-2
TGTGCCAGCAGCTGGGACTACACAGATACGCAGTATTTT
CASSWDYTDTQYF
>TRBD1|few|TRBJ2-5|TRBV19
TGTGCCAGTAGTGCCCAGGGGGAAGAGACCCAGTACTTC
CASSAQGEETQYF
>NA|NA|TRBJ1-1|TRBV9
TGTGCCAGCAGCGTAGAGTCCGGGGTGAACACTGAAGCTTTCTTT
CASSVESGVNTEAFF
>NA|few|TRBJ2-1|TRBV19
TGTGCCAGTACACACACCGACAGAAGGAATGAGCAGTTCTTC
CASTHTDRRNEQFF
>NA|many|TRBJ2-5|TRBV11-2
TGTGCCAGCAGCTTAGATACGAGCTGGCTGGGGGTGCAGTACTTC
CASSLDTSWLGVQYF
>NA|few|TRBJ2-2|TRBV7-9
TGTGCCAGCAGCTGGCTAGGGACCGGGGAGCTGTTTTTT
CASSWLGTGELFF
>NA|NA|TRBJ1-2|TRBV2
TGTGCCAGCAGTGAATCGATTGGCCTTGAATATGGCTACACCTTC
CASSESIGLEYGYTF
>TRBD2|few|TRBJ2-5|TRBV4-2
TGTGCCAGCAGCCAGGGGACTAGCGGGGTCCAAGAGACCCAGTACTTC
CASSQGTSGVQETQYF
>NA|NA|TRBJ2-3|TRBV2
TGTGCCAGCAGGCGACCATCCACAGATACGCAGTATTTT
CASRRPSTDTQYF
>NA|few|TRBJ2-2|TRBV27
TGTGCCAGCAGTTTTGTGTTAGCGGTGAACACCGGGGAGCTGTTTTTT
CASSFVLAVNTGELFF
>NA|NA|TRBJ1-3|TRBV6-1
TGTGCCAGCAGTGAACAGCTGAGCTCTGGAAACACCATATATTTT
CASSEQLSSGNTIYF
>NA|few|TRBJ1-5|TRBV4-2
TGTGCCAGCAGCCCCACCGACAGTAGCAATCAGCCCCAGCATTTT
CASSPTDSSNQPQHF
>NA|NA|TRBJ2-5|TRBV15
TGTGCCACCAGCAGGGGGCGCGAGGAGACCCAGTACTTC
CATSRGREETQYF
>NA|NA|TRBJ2-4|TRBV5-1
TGTGCCAGCAGCTTTGGGGGTACCAAAAACATTCAGTACTTC
CASSFGGTKNIQYF
>NA|many|TRBJ2-1|TRBV10-3
TGTGCCATCAGTGAGATTAACAGTAACAATGAGCAGTTCTTC
CAISEINSNNEQFF
>TRBD2|many|TRBJ2-1|TRBV5-5
TGTGCCAGCAGCTTACAACTAGCGGACAATGAGCAGTTCTTC
CASSLQLADNEQFF
>NA|many|TRBJ2-6|TRBV28
TGTGCCAGCAGCCTCCAGGAGACTGGGGCCAACGTCCTGACTTTC
CASSLQETGANVLTF
>NA|NA|TRBJ1-1|TRBV7-6
TGTGCCAGCAGCTTTGAGGTTGTGGGCAGGAACACTGAAGCTTTCTTT
CASSFEVVGRNTEAFF
>TRBD1|NA|TRBJ2-5|TRBV7-6
TGTGCCAGCAGCTCGACAGGGGGCTGGGAGACCCAGTACTTC
CASSSTGGWETQYF
>NA|few|TRBJ2-4|TRBV7-3
TGTGCCAGCAGCTCACGAAGGGTGGGGAACATTCAGTACTTC
CASSSRRVGNIQYF
>NA|NA|TRBJ1-2|TRBV15
TGTGCCACCAGCAGAGAGACAGTCCTTATAGGCTATGGCTACACCTTC
CATSRETVLIGYGYTF
>NA|few|TRBJ2-1|TRBV21-1
TGTGCCAGCAGCAAAAGGCATAGCGGGAGCTCCTACAATGAGCAGTTCTTC
CASSKRHSGSSYNEQFF
>NA|few|TRBJ2-3|TRBV4-3
TGCGCCAGCAGCCAAGAAGGCGGCACAGATACGCAGTATTTT
CASSQEGGTDTQYF
>NA|few|TRBJ2-1|TRBV13
TGTGCCAGCAGCTTAGACCCCCAGGGGAAAAGCTCCTACAATGAGCAGTTCTTC
CASSLDPQGKSSYNEQFF
>TRBD2|few|TRBJ2-7|TRBV4-3
TGCGCCAGCAGCCAAGAGAACGGGAGGTACGAGCAGTACTTC
CASSQENGRYEQYF
>TRBD2|few|TRBJ2-1|TRBV5-4
TGTGCCAGCAGCTATGGGACTAGCGAGTACAATGAGCAGTTCTTC
CASSYGTSEYNEQFF
>TRBD1|many|TRBJ2-6|TRBV28
TGTGCCAGCAACGCTATACAGGGGTCCGCCGTTGGGGCCAACGTCCTGACTTTC
CASNAIQGSAVGANVLTF
>NA|NA|TRBJ2-3|TRBV11-2
TGTGCCAGCAGCTCTCAGGGGAGCGCAGATACGCAGTATTTT
CASSSQGSADTQYF